The 25 T cell receptor beta chains listed next were all sequenced from one sample in a study of CD8+CD57+ T cells in acquired aplastic anemia listed by TCRdb under 2018. Sequencing instrument: Illumina HiSeq 2000. TCR beta VDJ combination and CDR3 sequence profiling used genomic DNA as the template. TCRdb redid the processing of the public reads, applying fastp at Q25 and MiXCR, and retained in-frame beta chains. Rows are combined by CDR3 protein, so each entry shows the most common genes and DNA. The sample table holds roughly 260,000 distinct CDR3 sequences, of which about 44% were seen once. The top ten constitute less than 9% of the sample. Flow cytometry had shown CD8+CD57+ cell expansion in the patients selected for sequencing. The sequencing input was sorted CD4+, CD8+, or CD8+CD57+ T cells (not recorded which) from PBMCs. The source is a human donor with aplastic anemia.

This clonotype turned up a few times. The chain joins TRBV4-2 to TRBJ2-3; TRBD2 aligns across 10 bases. CDR3 size: 22 residues. Trimming cost V 0 bases and J 2 bases; bases outside gene matches: 20. Germline CDR1 and CDR2: LGHNA and YNFKEQ. The CDR3 here is CASSQDSLTHLGLAEATDTQYF. The CDR3 coding sequence is TGTGCCAGCAGCCAAGATTCACTCACACATCTTGGACTAGCGGAGGCCACAGATACGCAGTATTTT.

This clonotype was picked up one time. A single base separates this from a much larger clone, so it may be a read error. J is TRBJ1-2 and V is TRBV20-1; TRBD1 agrees at 10 bases. Losses at the gene ends were 0 bases for V and 8 bases for J; bases not matched to a gene: 6. Germline V lookup: CDR1 DFQATT, CDR2 SNEGSKA (reference sequence). The CDR3 is 14 residues long. The DNA for the CDR3 is TGCAGTGCTAGAGAAGCGACAGGGGGCCTAGGCTACACCTTC. Translated: CSAREATGGLGYTF.

This clonotype was counted once. The V gene is TRBV12-3 or TRBV12-4, the J gene TRBJ2-5; D perhaps matches TRBD2 (5 bases). This CDR3 is built from 15 residues. The V end was cut by 8 bases, the J end by 2 bases, with 18 bases between. DNA of the CDR3: TGTGCCAGCCGTGAAGCGCCAGCGGAACAAGAGACCCAGTACTTC. It specifies CASREAPAEQETQYF.

J is TRBJ2-3 and V is TRBV6-1, with D possibly TRBD2 on 5 matching bases. The CDR3 runs 17 residues. V gave up 5 bases and J gave up 2 bases, with 20 bases separating them. From germline, CDR1 is MNHNS and CDR2 SASEGT. CDR3 residues: CASSYVGRAKNTDTQYF. The DNA for the CDR3 is TGTGCCAGCAGTTACGTAGGGCGGGCAAAAAACACAGATACGCAGTATTTT.

The chain recombines TRBV10-3 with TRBJ1-2; D gene unclear. The CDR3 is 12 residues long. V was cut by 2 bases and J by 5 bases, with 6 bases left in between. Germline V gene lookup returns CDR1 ENHRY and CDR2 SYGVKD. Here the CDR3 reads CAISETAYGYTF. Written as DNA, the CDR3 is TGTGCCATCAGTGAGACGGCGTATGGCTACACCTTC.

This clonotype has more than one count but fewer than ten. The chain links TRBV15 to TRBJ1-4; D gene ambiguous. Trimming took off 1 base at V and 5 bases at J, with 8 bases between the two ends. Germline CDR1 reads LNHNV; CDR2 reads YYDKDF (reference sequence). This CDR3 comprises 14 residues. Here the CDR3 DNA reads TGTGCCACCAGCAGAGTGAGGCAGAATGAAAAACTGTTTTTT. Encoded protein: CATSRVRQNEKLFF.

This clonotype was seen at least ten times. The gene calls are TRBV10-3 and TRBJ2-1; D unclear. The germline V gene has CDR1 ENHRY and CDR2 SYGVKD. The CDR3 extends over 12 amino acids. Trimming took 7 bases from V and 7 from J, leaving 11 bases between them. The CDR3 DNA is TGTGCCATCACCGGGCTTGAGAATGAGCAGTTCTTC. Translated, it gives CAITGLENEQFF.

This clonotype was detected ten times or more. The rearrangement joins TRBV20-1 to TRBJ1-2; D uncertain. In germline, CDR1 is DFQATT, CDR2 SNEGSKA (reference sequence). V lost 0 bases and J 4 bases, leaving 9 bases between the germline ends. CDR3 size: 13 residues. CDR3 sequence: CSARDRSSYGYTF. Written as DNA, the CDR3 is TGCAGTGCTAGAGACAGGTCATCCTATGGCTACACCTTC.

The rearrangement links TRBV5-1 to TRBJ1-2; no firm D call. Trimming cost V 0 bases and J 8 bases, with 5 bases left between them. There are 11 residues in the CDR3. Germline V gene sequence: CDR1 SGHRS, CDR2 YFSETQ. CDR3 nucleotide sequence: TGCGCCAGCAGCTTGGTGGGAGGCTACACCTTC. Protein: CASSLVGGYTF.

This clonotype was seen repeatedly, ten times or more. This chain uses TRBV9 with TRBJ1-2; D gene ambiguous. V gave up 0 bases and J gave up 0 bases, with 9 bases separating them. Germline lookup yields CDR1 SGDLS and CDR2 YYNGEE. The length of the CDR3 is 15 residues. Here the CDR3 reads CASSVDDLANYGYTF. CDR3 coding DNA: TGTGCCAGCAGCGTAGATGATTTGGCTAACTATGGCTACACCTTC.

This clonotype was observed at least ten times. CDR3 loop: CASSPGTGGEAFF. In DNA, the CDR3 is TGTGCCAGTAGTCCCGGGACAGGGGGTGAAGCTTTCTTT. V and J are TRBV19 and TRBJ1-1; TRBD1 aligns across 11 bases. Losses at the gene ends were 5 bases for V and 7 bases for J; bases not matched to a gene: 3. CDR3 length: 13 residues. The germline gives CDR1 LNHDA, CDR2 SQIVND (reference sequence).

Many counts were recorded for this clonotype. The chain carries TRBV20-1 and TRBJ1-3; D is perhaps TRBD1 (6 bases). Trimming took 1 base from V and 0 from J, leaving 10 bases between them. There are 15 residues in the CDR3. In germline, CDR1 is DFQATT, CDR2 SNEGSKA (reference sequence). CDR3 nucleotide sequence: TGCAGTGCTAGAGTCACAGGGTCCTCTGGAAACACCATATATTTT. It is translated as CSARVTGSSGNTIYF.

With regard to this clonotype: The final CDR3 position lacks the conserved phenylalanine or tryptophan, pointing to a likely read error. This sequence joins TRBV10-3 and TRBJ2-7, with a tentative D call TRBD1 (6 bases). The CDR3 length is 15 residues. Trimming cost V 0 bases and J 3 bases, with 12 bases left between them. The germline V gene encodes CDR1 ENHRY and CDR2 SYGVKD. The CDR3 region has the DNA TGTGCCATCAGTGAGTCTACAGGGTTCAGCTACGAGCAGTACTCC. Amino acids: CAISESTGFSYEQYS.

This clonotype was counted at least ten times. The chain uses TRBV5-6 and TRBJ2-7; TRBD1 aligns across 7 bases. CDR3 size: 13 residues. Germline V gene lookup returns CDR1 SGHDT and CDR2 YYEEEE. V lost 3 bases and J lost 2; bases outside the gene matches: 2. The CDR3, as DNA: TGTGCCAGCAGCTCGACAGGGCCCTACGAGCAGTACTTC. This codes for CASSSTGPYEQYF.

This clonotype has a count of ten or more. The J gene is TRBJ1-2, the V gene TRBV30; TRBD1 agrees at 8 bases. CDR1 and CDR2 from the germline V gene are GTSNPN and SVGIG (reference sequence). With 0 bases clipped from V and 6 bases from J, the junction kept 3 bases outside the gene matches. CDR3 length: 13 residues. The CDR3 here is CAWSVDRVHGYTF. CDR3 bases: TGTGCCTGGAGTGTGGACAGGGTGCATGGCTACACCTTC.

A single count supports this clonotype. An end of the junction differs from the germline gene, which may be a read error. The genes are TRBV7-6 and TRBJ1-6; tentatively, D is TRBD1 (6 bases). Germline CDR1 is SGHVS and CDR2 is FNYEAQ. CDR3 size: 16 residues. Here the CDR3 DNA reads TGTGACAGCAGCTCTCATGGGGGGGCCTTTAATTCACCCCTCCACTTT. This encodes CDSSSHGGAFNSPLHF.

In the case of this clonotype: Just one base apart from a much larger clone, this may be a read error. The chain uses TRBV6-5 and TRBJ2-7; 11 nucleotides line up with TRBD2. Per germline, CDR1 MNHEY and CDR2 SVGAGI. The J segment lost 5 bases and the V segment lost 6 bases, leaving 6 bases of the junction unmatched. This CDR3 region has 14 residues. CDR3: CASSKTSGDHEQYF. The DNA for the CDR3 is TGTGCCAGCAGCAAGACTAGCGGGGACCACGAGCAGTACTTC.

V is TRBV5-1 and J is TRBJ2-7; D may correspond to TRBD1 or TRBD2 (5 bases each). The CDR3 is made up of 14 amino acids. Trimming removed 3 bases from V and 5 bases from J, with 15 bases in between. Germline V gene data show CDR1 as SGHRS and CDR2 as YFSETQ. The CDR3 loop is CASSSYPGPDEQYF. The CDR3 coding sequence is TGCGCCAGCAGCTCATATCCGGGACCGGACGAGCAGTACTTC.

The chain joins TRBV9 to TRBJ2-7, with TRBD1 matching over 7 bases. V shed 0 bases and J 3 bases; nucleotides not matched to a gene: 9. There are 16 residues in the CDR3. Germline CDR1 SGDLS, CDR2 YYNGEE. The CDR3 loop is CASSVDQGDLSYEQYF. CDR3 bases: TGTGCCAGCAGCGTAGATCAGGGGGACCTGAGCTACGAGCAGTACTTC.

The CDR3 coding sequence is TGCGCCAGCAGCTTGCCCGGCGGGGGCCCCCAAGAGACCCAGTACTTC. Amino acids: CASSLPGGGPQETQYF. This chain connects TRBV5-1 to TRBJ2-5; tentatively, D is TRBD2 (7 bases). The ends were cut back, 1 base at V and 1 base at J, with 14 bases in the middle. The CDR3 length is 16 residues. Looked up from germline, CDR1 is SGHRS and CDR2 is YFSETQ.

Regarding this clonotype: This sequence may be a read error, since a much larger clone differs from it by one base. Since the CDR3 does not end with the conserved phenylalanine or tryptophan, this likely comes from a read error. The chain couples TRBV6-5 to TRBJ1-1; D not certain. Trimming stripped 0 bases from V and 1 base from J, with 6 bases between. The CDR3 is 14 amino acids. CDR1 and CDR2 from the germline V gene are MNHEY and SVGAGI. The CDR3 here is CASSYSLGNTEAFL. DNA for the CDR3: TGTGCCAGCAGTTACTCTTTAGGGAACACTGAAGCTTTCCTT.

At least ten counts were recorded for this clonotype. The chain links TRBV4-3 to TRBJ1-1, with D uncertain. The V gene's germline CDR1 is LGHNA and CDR2 YSLEER. This CDR3 is built from 13 residues. With 1 base removed from V and 0 bases from J, the gap between germline ends came to 3 bases. The CDR3 region is CASSQGMNTEAFF. The DNA of the CDR3 is TGCGCCAGCAGCCAAGGGATGAACACTGAAGCTTTCTTT.

Of note for this clonotype: Its ends do not fully match the called genes, so a read error is possible. The V call is TRBV7-7, the J call TRBJ2-1; perhaps TRBD1 as D (6 bases). The CDR3 loop spans 14 amino acids. In germline, CDR1 is SSHAT, CDR2 FNYEAQ (reference sequence). CDR3 in amino acids: CASSLGGRPDEQFF. DNA for the CDR3: TGTGCTAGCAGCTTAGGGGGTAGACCGGATGAGCAGTTCTTC.

This clonotype has ten or more counts. The chain carries TRBV12-3 or TRBV12-4 and TRBJ1-1; no definite D call. This CDR3 contains 16 residues. The germline V and J ends were trimmed by 3 bases and 0 bases, with 14 bases remaining between them. The CDR3 sequence: CASSFWWTGVNTEAFF. As DNA, the CDR3 is TGTGCCAGCAGTTTTTGGTGGACTGGGGTGAACACTGAAGCTTTCTTT.

The rearrangement uses TRBV7-2 and TRBJ2-1, with 10 bases matching TRBD2. This CDR3 has 14 amino acids. Germline CDR1 is SGHTA and CDR2 is FQGNSA. J lost 9 bases, V lost 6 bases, and 8 bases had no gene match. CDR3 protein: CASRPGLAAAEQFF. The DNA for the CDR3 is TGTGCCAGCAGGCCAGGACTAGCGGCTGCTGAGCAGTTCTTC.